This T cell receptor (beta chain) emerged from a study of type 1 regulatory T cells. Across the whole study: This in vitro CD4 product, T-allo10, is enriched for Tr1 cells and alloantigen-specific.

TCRdb analysed the reads with MiXCR anew, one entry per CDR3 protein. The table shows 2,000 to 2,500 distinct CDR3 sequences, with almost 6.5% occurring only once. This CDR3 has 15 residues. Trimming removed 7 bases from V and 1 base from J, with 13 bases in between. Germline-derived CDR1 and CDR2 are ENHRY and SYGVKD. Judged by abundance, this clonotype is medium-sized. The chain combines TRBV10-3 with TRBJ2-2; no reliable D call. The sample comprised CD4+ T cells, either the whole sample or a sorted fraction (not recorded which). This TCR came from a human donor in good health. CDR3 loop: CAIMSNSRNTGELFF. The DNA for the CDR3 is TGTGCCATCATGAGTAACAGTCGGAACACCGGGGAGCTGTTTTTT.